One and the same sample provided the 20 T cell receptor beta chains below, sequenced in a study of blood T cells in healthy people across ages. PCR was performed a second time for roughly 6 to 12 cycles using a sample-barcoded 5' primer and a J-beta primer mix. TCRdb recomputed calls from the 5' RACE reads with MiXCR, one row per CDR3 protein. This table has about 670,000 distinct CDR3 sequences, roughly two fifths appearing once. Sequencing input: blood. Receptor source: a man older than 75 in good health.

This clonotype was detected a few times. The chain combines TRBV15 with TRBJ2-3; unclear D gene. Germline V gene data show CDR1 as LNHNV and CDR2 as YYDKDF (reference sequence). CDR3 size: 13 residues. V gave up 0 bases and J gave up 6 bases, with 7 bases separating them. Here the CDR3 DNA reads TGTGCCACCAGCAGAGATTTTTTGGATACGCAGTATTTT. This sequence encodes CATSRDFLDTQYF.

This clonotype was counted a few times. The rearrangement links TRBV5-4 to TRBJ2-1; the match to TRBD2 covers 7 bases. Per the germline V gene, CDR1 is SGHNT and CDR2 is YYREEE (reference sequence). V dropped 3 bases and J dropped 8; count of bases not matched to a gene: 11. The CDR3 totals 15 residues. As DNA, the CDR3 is TGTGCCAGCAGCTCCGGACTAGGGCCCCGTGATGAGCAGTTCTTC. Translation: CASSSGLGPRDEQFF.

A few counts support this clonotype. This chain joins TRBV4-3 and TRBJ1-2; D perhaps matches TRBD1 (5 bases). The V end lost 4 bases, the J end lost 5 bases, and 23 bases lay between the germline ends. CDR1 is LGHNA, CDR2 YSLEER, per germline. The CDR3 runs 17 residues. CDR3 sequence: CASSPHYDPGRLYGYTF. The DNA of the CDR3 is TGCGCCAGCAGCCCACACTATGACCCGGGACGTCTTTATGGCTACACCTTC.

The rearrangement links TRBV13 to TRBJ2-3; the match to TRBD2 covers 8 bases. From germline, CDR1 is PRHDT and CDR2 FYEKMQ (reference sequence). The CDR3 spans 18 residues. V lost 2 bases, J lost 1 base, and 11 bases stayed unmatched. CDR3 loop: CASSLSGTRNKGTDTQYF. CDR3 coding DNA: TGTGCCAGCAGCTTATCCGGGACTAGAAATAAGGGCACAGATACGCAGTATTTT.

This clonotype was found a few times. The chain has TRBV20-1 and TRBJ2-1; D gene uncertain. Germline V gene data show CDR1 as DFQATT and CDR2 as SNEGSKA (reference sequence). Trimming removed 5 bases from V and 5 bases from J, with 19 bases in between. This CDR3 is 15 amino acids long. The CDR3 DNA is TGCAGTGCTGAAACGACCCAGACGGTAGACAATGAGCAGTTCTTC. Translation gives CSAETTQTVDNEQFF.

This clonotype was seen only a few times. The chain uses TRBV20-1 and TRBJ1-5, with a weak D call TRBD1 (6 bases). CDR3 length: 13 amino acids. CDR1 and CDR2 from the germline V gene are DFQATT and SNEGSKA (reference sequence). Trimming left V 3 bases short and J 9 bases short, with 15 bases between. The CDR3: CSARGGASGPQHF. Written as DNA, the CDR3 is TGCAGTGCTAGGGGGGGGGCCTCCGGGCCCCAGCATTTT.

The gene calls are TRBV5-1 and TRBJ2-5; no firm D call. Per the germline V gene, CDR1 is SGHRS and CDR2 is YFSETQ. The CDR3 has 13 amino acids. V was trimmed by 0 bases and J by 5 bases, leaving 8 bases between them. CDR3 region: CASSLDVRETQYF. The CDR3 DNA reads TGCGCCAGCAGCTTGGATGTGAGGGAGACCCAGTACTTC.

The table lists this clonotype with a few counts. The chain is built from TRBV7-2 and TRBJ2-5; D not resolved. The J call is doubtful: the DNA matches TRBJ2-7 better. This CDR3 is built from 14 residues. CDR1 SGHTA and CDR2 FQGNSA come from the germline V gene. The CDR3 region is CASKAGGGHYEQYF. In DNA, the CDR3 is TGTGCCAGCAAGGCAGGTGGCGGCCACTACGAGCAGTACTTC.

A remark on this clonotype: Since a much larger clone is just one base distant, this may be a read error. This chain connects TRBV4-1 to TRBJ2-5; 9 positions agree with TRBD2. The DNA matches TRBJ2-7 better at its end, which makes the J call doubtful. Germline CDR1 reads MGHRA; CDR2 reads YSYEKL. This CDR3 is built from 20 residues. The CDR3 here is CASSQEDGLAGPDRVYEQYF. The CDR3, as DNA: TGCGCCAGCAGCCAAGAGGATGGGCTAGCGGGGCCCGACAGGGTGTACGAGCAGTACTTC.

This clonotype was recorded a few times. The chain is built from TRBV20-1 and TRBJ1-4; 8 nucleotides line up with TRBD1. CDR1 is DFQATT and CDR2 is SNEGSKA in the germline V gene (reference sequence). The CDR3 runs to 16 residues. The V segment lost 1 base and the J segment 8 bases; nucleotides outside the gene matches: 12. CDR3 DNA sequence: TGCAGTGCTAGAGGCACGCACGGACAGGGCACGGAAAAACTGTTTTTT. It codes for CSARGTHGQGTEKLFF.

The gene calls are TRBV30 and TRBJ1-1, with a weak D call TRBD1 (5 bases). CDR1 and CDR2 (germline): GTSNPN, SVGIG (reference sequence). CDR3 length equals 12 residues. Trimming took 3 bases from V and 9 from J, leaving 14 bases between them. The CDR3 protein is CAWSFDRGQAFF. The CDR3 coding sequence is TGTGCCTGGAGCTTTGACCGGGGCCAAGCTTTCTTT.

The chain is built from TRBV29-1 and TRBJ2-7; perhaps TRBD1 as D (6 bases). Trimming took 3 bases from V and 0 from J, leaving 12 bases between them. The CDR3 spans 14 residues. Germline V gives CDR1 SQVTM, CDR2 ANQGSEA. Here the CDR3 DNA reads TGCAGCGTTGACGCAGGGGCTAGCTCCTACGAGCAGTACTTC. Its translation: CSVDAGASSYEQYF.

CDR3 nucleotides: TGTGCCAGCAGCTACTCGACTAGCGTCCATGAGCAGTTCTTC. Its translation: CASSYSTSVHEQFF. The gene calls are TRBV7-7 and TRBJ2-1; 8 bases line up with TRBD2. CDR1 is SSHAT, CDR2 FNYEAQ, per germline (reference sequence). CDR3 length: 14 amino acids. V lost 4 bases, J lost 8 bases, and 7 bases stayed unmatched.

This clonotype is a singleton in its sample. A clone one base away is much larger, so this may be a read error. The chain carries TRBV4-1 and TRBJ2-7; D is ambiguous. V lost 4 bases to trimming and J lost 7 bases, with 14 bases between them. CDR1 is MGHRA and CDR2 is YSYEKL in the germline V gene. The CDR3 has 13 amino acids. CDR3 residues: CASSPPQGNEQYF. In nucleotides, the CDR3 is TGCGCCAGCAGCCCCCCCCAAGGAAATGAGCAGTACTTC.

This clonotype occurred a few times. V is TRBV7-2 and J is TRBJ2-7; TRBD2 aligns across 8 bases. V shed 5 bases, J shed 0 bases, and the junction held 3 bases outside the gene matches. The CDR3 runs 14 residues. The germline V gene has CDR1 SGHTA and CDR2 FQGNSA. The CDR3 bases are TGTGCCAGCAGCCGGACTAGCCTCTCCTACGAGCAGTACTTC. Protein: CASSRTSLSYEQYF.

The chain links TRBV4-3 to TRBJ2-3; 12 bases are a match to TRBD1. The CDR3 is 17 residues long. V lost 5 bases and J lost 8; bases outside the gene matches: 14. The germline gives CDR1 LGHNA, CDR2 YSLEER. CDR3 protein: CASSASTPGQGAATQYF. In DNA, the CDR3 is TGCGCCAGCAGCGCTTCCACACCGGGACAGGGGGCAGCTACGCAGTATTTT.

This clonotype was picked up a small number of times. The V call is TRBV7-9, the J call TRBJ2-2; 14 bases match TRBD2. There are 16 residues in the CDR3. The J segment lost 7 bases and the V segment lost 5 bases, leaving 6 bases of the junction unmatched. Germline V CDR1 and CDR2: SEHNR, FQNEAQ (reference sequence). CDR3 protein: CASSRGLAGAVGELFF. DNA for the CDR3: TGTGCCAGCAGCCGGGGACTAGCGGGAGCTGTCGGGGAGCTGTTTTTT.

CDR3 coding DNA: TGTGCCAGCAGCTTAGGGGGGCAGGTCCTGGTAGAGGGCTACACCTTC. Amino acids: CASSLGGQVLVEGYTF. The chain recombines TRBV7-2 with TRBJ1-2; D perhaps matches TRBD1 (6 bases). CDR3 length: 16 residues. Germline CDR1 SGHTA, CDR2 FQGNSA. V was trimmed by 1 base and J by 8 bases, leaving 20 bases between them.

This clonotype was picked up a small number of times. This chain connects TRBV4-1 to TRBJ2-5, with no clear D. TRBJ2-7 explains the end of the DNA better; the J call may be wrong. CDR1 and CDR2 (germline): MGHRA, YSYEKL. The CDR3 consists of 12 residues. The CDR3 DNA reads TGCGCCAGCAGCCAAGTGATGTCCGAGCAGTACTTC. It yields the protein CASSQVMSEQYF.

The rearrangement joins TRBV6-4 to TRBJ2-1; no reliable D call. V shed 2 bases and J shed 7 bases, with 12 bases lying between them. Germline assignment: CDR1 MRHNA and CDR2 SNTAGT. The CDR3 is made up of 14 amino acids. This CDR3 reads CASSDLGRENEQFF. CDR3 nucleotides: TGTGCCAGCAGTGACCTTGGGCGAGAGAATGAGCAGTTCTTC.